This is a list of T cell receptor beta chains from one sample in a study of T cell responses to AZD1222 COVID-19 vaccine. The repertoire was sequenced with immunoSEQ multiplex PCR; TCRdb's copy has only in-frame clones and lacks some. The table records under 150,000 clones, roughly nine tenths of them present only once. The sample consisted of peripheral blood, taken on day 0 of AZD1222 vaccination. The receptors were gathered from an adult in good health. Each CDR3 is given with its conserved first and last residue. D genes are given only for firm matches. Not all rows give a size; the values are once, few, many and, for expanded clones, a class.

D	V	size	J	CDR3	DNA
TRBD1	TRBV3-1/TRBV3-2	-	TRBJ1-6	CASSLGQGQSPLHF	TGTGCCAGCAGCCTTGGACAGGGACAATCACCCCTCCACTTT
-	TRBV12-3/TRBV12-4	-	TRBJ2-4	CASSYTRGDIQYF	TGTGCCAGCAGTTACACCAGGGGGGACATTCAGTACTTC
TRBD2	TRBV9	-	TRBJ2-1	CASSVNSGEGEQFF	TGTGCCAGCAGCGTGAATAGCGGGGAGGGAGAGCAGTTCTTC
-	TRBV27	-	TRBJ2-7	CASSLRGRSTYEQYF	TGTGCCAGCAGTTTACGGGGTCGTAGTACCTACGAGCAGTACTTC
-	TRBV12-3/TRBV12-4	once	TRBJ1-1	CASTVLGATEAFF	TGTGCCAGCACCGTCCTTGGGGCCACTGAAGCTTTCTTT
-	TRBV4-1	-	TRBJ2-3	CASSPSADTQYF	TGCGCCAGCAGCCCCTCCGCAGATACGCAGTATTTT
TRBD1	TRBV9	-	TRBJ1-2	CASSVGGDSYGYTF	TGTGCCAGCAGCGTTGGGGGGGACAGCTATGGCTACACCTTC
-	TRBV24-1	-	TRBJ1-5	CATSERRGWGNQPQHF	TGTGCCACCAGTGAAAGGAGGGGATGGGGCAATCAGCCCCAGCATTTT
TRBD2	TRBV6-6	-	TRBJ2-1	CASSYTSGSYNEQFF	TGTGCCAGCAGTTACACTAGCGGCTCCTACAATGAGCAGTTCTTC
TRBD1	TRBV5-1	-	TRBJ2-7	CASSLTRTGPGHEQYF	TGCGCCAGCAGCTTAACAAGGACAGGTCCCGGTCACGAGCAGTACTTC
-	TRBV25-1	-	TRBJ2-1	CASSRLLYNEQFF	TGTGCCAGCAGTCGGCTATTATACAATGAGCAGTTCTTC
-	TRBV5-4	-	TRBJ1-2	CASSLTGRLSYGYTF	TGTGCCAGCAGCTTGACAGGACGACTGAGCTATGGCTACACCTTC
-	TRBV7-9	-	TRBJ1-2	CAFPARGNYGYTF	TGTGCCTTCCCGGCGAGGGGCAACTATGGCTACACCTTC
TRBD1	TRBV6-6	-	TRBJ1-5	CASSPRQGLGGNQPQHF	TGTGCCAGCAGTCCCCGACAGGGATTAGGAGGCAATCAGCCCCAGCATTTT
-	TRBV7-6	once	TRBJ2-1	CASSLGFGVSYNEQFF	TGTGCCAGCAGCTTAGGTTTCGGCGTCTCCTACAATGAGCAGTTCTTC
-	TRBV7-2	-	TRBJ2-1	CASSSIAVLYNEQFF	TGTGCCAGCAGCTCTATAGCGGTCCTCTACAATGAGCAGTTCTTC
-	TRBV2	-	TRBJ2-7	CASSEDATGTSYEQYF	TGTGCCAGCAGTGAGGACGCCACGGGGACCTCCTACGAGCAGTACTTC
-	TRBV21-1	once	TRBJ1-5	CASSKEQGRSNQPQHF	TGTGCCAGCAGCAAAGAACAGGGAAGGAGCAATCAGCCCCAGCATTTT
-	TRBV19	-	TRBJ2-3	CASSQLVADTQYF	TGTGCCAGTAGTCAACTCGTAGCGGATACGCAGTATTTT
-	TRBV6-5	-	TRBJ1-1	CASSSLSGRNTEAFF	TGTGCCAGCAGTTCTTTATCGGGGCGGAACACTGAAGCTTTCTTT
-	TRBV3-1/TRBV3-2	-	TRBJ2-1	CASSQENWEDEQFF	TGTGCCAGCAGCCAAGAAAACTGGGAAGATGAGCAGTTCTTC
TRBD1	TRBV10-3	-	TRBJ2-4	CAISGDSQLGIQYF	TGTGCCATCAGTGGGGACAGCCAACTGGGCATTCAGTACTTC
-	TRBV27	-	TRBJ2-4	CAAQAAGGIQYF	TGTGCCGCACAGGCGGCGGGTGGCATTCAGTACTTC